This TCR beta chain emerged from a study of blood T cell repertoires in COVID-19. Germline loops: CDR1 LGHNA, CDR2 YNFKEQ. This CDR3 is built from 17 residues. The ends lost 0 bases at V and 11 bases at J; junction bases unmatched: 14. Two negative PCRs, clearance, or symptom resolution were required of recovered Cohort 3 donors. Study processing details: Estimated nucleated cell counts came from reference gene primer amplification. The repertoire was sequenced with immunoSEQ multiplex PCR; TCRdb's copy has only in-frame clones and lacks some. V, J and clone size are those of that table, while D and trimming were read from the DNA. The data hold a few hundred thousand clones, with about four fifths observed a single time.

The V and J genes are TRBV4-2 and TRBJ1-4; 8 bases fit TRBD1. This TCR came from a woman aged 45-60 years who had recovered from COVID-19. The specimen sequenced was PBMCs or T cells enriched from blood (not recorded which). CDR3 in DNA: TGTGCCAGCAGCCAAGATCTGGTTAGGCAGGGGGCAGGCAAACTGTTTTTT. Translating it yields CASSQDLVRQGAGKLFF.